This T cell receptor (beta chain) came from a study of T cells after yellow fever vaccination. General observations from the study: Researchers noted that a small share of clonotypes showed up in both CD4 and CD8 compartments. The booster saw the reappearance of most primary-vaccination clones (roughly 96% CD4, around 90% CD8).

On this clonotype itself: Its antigen is as yet unknown.

Universal primer sites and UMIs were introduced during 5'RACE template-switching synthesis of TCR cDNA. TCRdb recomputed calls from the 5' RACE reads with MiXCR, one row per CDR3 protein. Found here are about 210,000 distinct CDR3 sequences, more than 6.5% of them singletons; the top ten hold 0.85% to 1.2%. V trimming: 3 bases; J trimming: 11 bases; junction bases outside the gene matches: 7. CDR3 length: 13 residues. From germline, CDR1 is LGHNA and CDR2 YSLEER. The chain links TRBV4-3 to TRBJ1-5; 7 nucleotides align to TRBD1. This specimen was CD4+ T cells sorted from PBMCs, taken on the day of the yellow fever booster vaccination. This clonotype was obtained from a young man who received the YFV17D yellow fever vaccine. The CDR3 region is CASSQTQGTAQHF. CDR3 DNA: TGCGCCAGCAGCCAGACACAGGGGACGGCCCAGCATTTT.